The 4 T cell receptor beta chains below come from one sample, sequenced in a study of CD8+ T cells in alopecia areata. Sequencing used cDNA as its template, made by extracting RNA and reverse transcribing it. Profiling relied on immunoSEQ multiplex PCR, and the TCRdb table lists in-frame clones only, not all of them. The data show under 200,000 clones, about three fifths seen once. Stated treatment: oral pan-JAK inhibitor, 5-10 mg twice daily. Sequenced material: CD4+ T cells sorted from blood, taken at week 4, from a patient treated with tofacitinib. The receptors shown here come from a human donor with alopecia areata.

The chain is built from TRBV27 and TRBJ2-7; TRBD1 is a possible D gene (6 bases). The germline V gene has CDR1 MNHEY and CDR2 SMNVEV (reference sequence). Trimming removed 3 bases at V and 3 bases at J, with 9 bases between. This CDR3 has 13 amino acids. The CDR3 DNA reads as TGTGCCAGCAGTTTGGGACACCGCTACGAGCAGTACTTC. Translating gives CASSLGHRYEQYF.

The chain combines TRBV7-2 with TRBJ2-1, with 10 bases lining up with TRBD2. This CDR3 contains 15 residues. The V gene end was trimmed by 2 bases and the J gene end by 10 bases; junction bases not matched to a gene: 8. Per the germline V gene, CDR1 is SGHTA and CDR2 is FQGNSA. CDR3 nucleotide sequence: TGTGCCAGCAGCTTAAATCCTAGCGGGGGAGCAGAGCAGTTCTTC. Its translation is CASSLNPSGGAEQFF. Complete variable domain (other parts from reference TRBV7-2 and TRBJ2-1): GAGVSQSPSNKVTEKGKDVELRCDPISGHTALYWYRQSLGQGLEFLIYFQGNSAPDKSGLPSDRFSAERTGGSVSTLTIQRTQQEDSAVYLCASSLNPSGGAEQFFGPGTRLTVL.

The V and J genes are TRBV5-1 and TRBJ2-3; 9 bases match TRBD2. V shed 0 bases, J shed 4 bases, and the junction held 6 bases outside the gene matches. Looked up from germline, CDR1 is SGHRS and CDR2 is YFSETQ. The length of the CDR3 is 16 residues. The CDR3 coding sequence is TGCGCCAGCAGCTTGGGTAGCGGGGGATTCGCAGATACGCAGTATTTT. It specifies CASSLGSGGFADTQYF.

This clone turned up a few times. V and J are TRBV7-2 and TRBJ1-1, with D perhaps matching TRBD1 (6 bases). V lost 1 base and J lost 4, with 13 bases in between. CDR1 and CDR2 from the germline V gene are SGHTA and FQGNSA. The CDR3 totals 15 residues. The CDR3 DNA is TGTGCCAGCAGCTTAGATCCCACAGGGACCACTGAAGCTTTCTTT. Translating it yields CASSLDPTGTTEAFF.